This T cell receptor beta chain was captured by sequencing in a study of blood T cell repertoires in COVID-19. About the research overall: Material from acute and convalescent COVID-19 was sourced from the United States, Italy and Spain. PBMCs, B-cell-depleted T cells, or T cells provided the cDNA or gDNA that made up the material.

In the original processing: Amplification from reference gene primers served as the basis for estimated nucleated cell counts. Measured with immunoSEQ multiplex PCR; TCRdb has only the in-frame clones, and not every one. That table is the source of V, J and clone size, and D and trimming were worked out from the DNA. Seen here are around 250,000 clones, around nine tenths observed once, and the top ten hold about 1.6%. The germline gives CDR1 LGHDT, CDR2 YNNKEL (reference sequence). The J segment lost 2 bases and the V segment lost 4 bases, leaving 4 bases of the junction unmatched. The CDR3 consists of 15 residues.

The sequenced sample consisted of peripheral blood. The TCR sequence derives from an older woman who had recovered from COVID-19. The V and J genes are TRBV3-1 (or the pseudogene TRBV3-2) and TRBJ2-5, with 10 nucleotides matching TRBD2. CDR3 in DNA: TGTGCCAGCAGCCCACTAGCGGGGAGACAAGAGACCCAGTACTTC. Encoded protein: CASSPLAGRQETQYF.